One and the same sample provided the 29 T cell receptor beta chains below, sequenced in a study of T cell responses to AZD1222 COVID-19 vaccine. The protocol was immunoSEQ multiplex PCR, while the TCRdb copy is restricted to in-frame clones and leaves out a portion. Of 60,000 to 75,000 clones listed, less than 90% are singletons. Here the sequenced sample was peripheral blood, taken on day 0 of AZD1222 vaccination. These TCRs come from an adult in good health.

The chain is built from TRBV30 and TRBJ1-1; 12 nucleotides line up with TRBD1. The length of the CDR3 is 18 residues. CDR1 is GTSNPN, CDR2 SVGIG, per germline (reference sequence). J lost 3 bases, V lost 1 base, and 12 bases had no gene match. Written as DNA, the CDR3 is TGTGCCTGGAGTGAAATCCCCCGGGACAGGGGGCTTCACACTGAAGCTTTCTTT. Translated, it gives CAWSEIPRDRGLHTEAFF.

This chain connects TRBV3-1 (or the pseudogene TRBV3-2) to TRBJ1-3; D is unclear. Germline CDR1 reads LGHDT; CDR2 reads YNNKEL (reference sequence). The CDR3 loop spans 15 amino acids. V lost 2 bases to trimming and J lost 0 bases, with 8 bases between them. CDR3 bases: TGTGCCAGCAGCCAAACAGTTATCTCTGGAAACACCATATATTTT. It is translated as CASSQTVISGNTIYF.

The chain links TRBV29-1 to TRBJ1-6, with 7 bases identical to TRBD1. The V gene end was trimmed by 7 bases and the J gene end by 7 bases; junction bases not matched to a gene: 4. The CDR3 spans 12 residues. Germline lookup yields CDR1 SQVTM and CDR2 ANQGSEA. The CDR3 sequence: CSAGTANSPLHF. The CDR3 DNA sequence: TGCAGCGCCGGGACAGCGAATTCACCCCTCCACTTT.

This sequence joins TRBV7-3 and TRBJ2-1, with a possible D match to TRBD2 (6 bases). This CDR3 comprises 14 residues. CDR1 and CDR2 (germline): SGHTA, FQGTGA. Trimming pared 2 bases from V and 9 bases from J, leaving 14 bases between. The CDR3 nucleotides are TGTGCCAGCAGCTTATCCAGGACGGGAGTTGAGCAGTTCTTC. Its protein is CASSLSRTGVEQFF.

This clone came up once. V gene TRBV9 combines with J gene TRBJ1-2, with D unclear. This CDR3 is built from 13 residues. V lost 0 bases and J 2 bases, leaving 5 bases between the germline ends. CDR1 is SGDLS, CDR2 YYNGEE, per germline. CDR3 amino acids: CASSVGPNYGYTF. CDR3 in DNA: TGTGCCAGCAGCGTAGGGCCAAACTATGGCTACACCTTC.

J is TRBJ2-7 and V is TRBV12-5, with 8 bases matching TRBD1. The germline gives CDR1 LGHNT, CDR2 FRNRAP. V shed 2 bases, J shed 2 bases, and the junction held 5 bases outside the gene matches. The CDR3 has 15 residues. CDR3 in amino acids: CASGLTGQGTYEQYF. CDR3 sequence (DNA): TGTGCTAGTGGTTTGACAGGACAGGGAACCTACGAGCAGTACTTC.

The chain has TRBV9 and TRBJ2-7, with TRBD1 identical over 9 bases. The CDR3 sequence is 15 residues long. The V segment lost 4 bases and the J segment 2 bases; nucleotides outside the gene matches: 7. CDR1 and CDR2 from the germline V gene are SGDLS and YYNGEE. CDR3 bases: TGTGCCAGCAGCTCGGGGGACAGGGCGGCCTACGAGCAGTACTTC. Its protein is CASSSGDRAAYEQYF.

This chain connects TRBV7-2 to TRBJ2-7; 8 nucleotides match TRBD2. CDR3 length: 14 amino acids. Losses at the gene ends were 2 bases for V and 7 bases for J; bases not matched to a gene: 7. Germline CDR1 SGHTA, CDR2 FQGNSA. For the CDR3, the DNA is TGTGCCAGCAGCTTACAGCGGGGGCCGGGGGAGCAGTACTTC. The encoded protein is CASSLQRGPGEQYF.

This clone has only a few counts. The rearrangement links TRBV12-3 or TRBV12-4 to TRBJ1-1, with D hard to call. V was clipped by 2 bases and J by 3 bases, with 7 bases between them. This CDR3 is built from 13 residues. Here the CDR3 DNA reads TGTGCCAGCAGTTTATTACGGGACACTGAAGCTTTCTTT. Protein: CASSLLRDTEAFF.

The V gene is TRBV7-3, the J gene TRBJ2-3; 8 positions agree with TRBD2. The CDR3 is 14 amino acids. J gave up 5 bases and V 5 bases, and 6 bases lay outside the gene matches. CDR1 and CDR2 from the germline V gene are SGHTA and FQGTGA. The CDR3 DNA is TGTGCCAGCAGCATCGGGGGGGCCGTAGATACGCAGTATTTT. Amino acids: CASSIGGAVDTQYF.

This clone has just a few counts. The chain couples TRBV11-2 to TRBJ1-5; no firm D call. Germline assignment: CDR1 SGHAT and CDR2 FQNNGV. CDR3 length equals 12 residues. V was cut by 5 bases and J by 4 bases, with 6 bases left in between. The DNA of the CDR3 is TGTGCCAGCAGCCGTGAAAATCAGCCCCAGCATTTT. Translation gives CASSRENQPQHF.

CDR3 sequence reads: CASSGTGQMGSSYEQYF. The DNA for the CDR3 is TGCGCCAGCAGCGGAACGGGACAAATGGGCAGCTCCTACGAGCAGTACTTC. This chain joins TRBV5-1 and TRBJ2-7, with D possibly being TRBD1 (6 bases). The CDR3 length is 17 residues. V gave up 4 bases and J gave up 0 bases, with 20 bases separating them. Germline-derived CDR1 and CDR2 are SGHRS and YFSETQ. The variable domain in full, with the rest retrieved from reference TRBV5-1 and TRBJ2-7, is KAGVTQTPRYLIKTRGQQVTLSCSPISGHRSVSWYQQTPGQGLQFLFEYFSETQRNKGNFPGRFSGRQFSNSRSEMNVSTLELGDSALYLCASSGTGQMGSSYEQYFGPGTRLTVT.

The chain has TRBV12-5 and TRBJ2-1; 10 nucleotides agree with TRBD1. J gave up 7 bases and V 1 base, and 7 bases lay outside the gene matches. Germline lookup yields CDR1 LGHNT and CDR2 FRNRAP. The CDR3 is 16 amino acids. CDR3 DNA: TGTGCTAGTGGTTTGGGGGACAGGGGCCGTGCGAATGAGCAGTTCTTC. Translating it yields CASGLGDRGRANEQFF.

The chain carries TRBV6-5 and TRBJ2-7, with TRBD2 matching 10 bases. The germline CDR1 and CDR2 sequences are MNHEY and SVGAGI. The trim removed 5 bases at V and 1 base at J, leaving 5 bases unmatched. CDR3 size: 15 residues. In DNA, the CDR3 is TGTGCCAGCAGTCGGGGAGCGGGGGGGTCCTACGAGCAGTACTTC. Translation gives CASSRGAGGSYEQYF.

This rearrangement joins TRBV18 to TRBJ1-5, with 11 bases lining up with TRBD1. Trimming at V came to 4 bases and at J to 5 bases, leaving 4 bases not matched to a gene. The CDR3 spans 15 residues. From germline, CDR1 is KGHSH and CDR2 LQKENI. CDR3 region: CASSRRTGGDQPQHF. The CDR3 DNA reads TGTGCCAGCTCACGTAGGACAGGGGGCGATCAGCCCCAGCATTTT.

This chain uses TRBV5-6 with TRBJ1-3, with D possibly TRBD1 on 5 matching bases. Trimming took 6 bases from V and 3 from J, leaving 19 bases between them. Germline CDR1 is SGHDT and CDR2 is YYEEEE. This CDR3 is built from 16 residues. As DNA, the CDR3 is TGTGCCAGCACCCCCGGGGGAAGGGGTTATGGAAACACCATATATTTT. Protein sequence: CASTPGGRGYGNTIYF.

This clone has just one count. The chain has TRBV3-1 (or the pseudogene TRBV3-2) and TRBJ1-6; D gene unclear. Trimming removed 1 base at V and 7 bases at J, with 11 bases between. The CDR3 runs 15 residues. CDR1 LGHDT and CDR2 YNNKEL come from the germline V gene (reference sequence). The DNA for the CDR3 is TGTGCCAGCAGCCAAGCAATGCCAGCGAATTCACCCCTCCACTTT. Protein sequence: CASSQAMPANSPLHF.

This clone occurred once. The chain employs TRBV6-2 or TRBV6-3 and TRBJ2-7, with D unresolved. The CDR3 totals 12 residues. In germline, CDR1 is MNHEY, CDR2 SVGEGT. Trimming stripped 4 bases from V and 0 bases from J, with 4 bases between. The CDR3 loop reads CASSSPSYEQYF. DNA of the CDR3: TGTGCCAGCAGTTCCCCCTCCTACGAGCAGTACTTC.

The chain combines TRBV30 with TRBJ1-1, with D tentatively TRBD1 (6 bases). Germline loops: CDR1 GTSNPN, CDR2 SVGIG (reference sequence). Trimming took off 2 bases at V and 4 bases at J, with 11 bases between the two ends. The CDR3 has 13 residues. CDR3 sequence reads: CAWSLGGVTEAFF. The CDR3 DNA sequence: TGTGCCTGGAGTCTAGGGGGAGTCACTGAAGCTTTCTTT.

To note about this clone: The junction departs from germline at one end; a sequencing error may be responsible. J is TRBJ1-1 and V is TRBV7-7, with TRBD1 matching 11 bases. This CDR3 region has 14 residues. Germline values: CDR1 SSHAT, CDR2 FNYEAQ (reference sequence). The CDR3 coding sequence is TGTGCTAGCAGCGCCCGGGACAGGGGGGCTGAAGCTTTCTTT. Translation gives CASSARDRGAEAFF.

V and J are TRBV6-5 and TRBJ1-1, with 7 bases identical to TRBD1. The germline CDR1 and CDR2 sequences are MNHEY and SVGAGI. V dropped 4 bases and J dropped 9; count of bases not matched to a gene: 8. CDR3 length: 13 amino acids. This CDR3 reads CASSSTGEGKAFF. CDR3 DNA sequence: TGTGCCAGCAGTTCAACAGGGGAGGGGAAAGCTTTCTTT.

The CDR3 sequence: CASSYTLGYQETQYF. The CDR3 coding sequence is TGTGCCAGCAGTTATACCCTGGGGTACCAAGAGACCCAGTACTTC. The chain combines TRBV6-5 with TRBJ2-5; D remains ambiguous. The CDR3 loop spans 15 amino acids. Germline V gives CDR1 MNHEY, CDR2 SVGAGI. Trimming cost V 3 bases and J 0 bases, with 11 bases left between them.

In this sample, this clone turned up a few times. V and J are TRBV29-1 and TRBJ1-3; unclear D gene. CDR1 and CDR2 (germline): SQVTM, ANQGSEA. V lost 7 bases, J lost 4 bases, and 11 bases lay in between. The CDR3 is made up of 12 amino acids. CDR3 nucleotide sequence: TGCAGCGGGGGAGGAGGAGGAAACACCATATATTTT. It is translated as CSGGGGGNTIYF.

V is TRBV5-1 and J is TRBJ2-7, with TRBD1 identical over 7 bases. Germline assignment: CDR1 SGHRS and CDR2 YFSETQ. Unmatched junction bases numbered 12, after V lost 3 bases and J lost 6 bases. This CDR3 comprises 15 residues. CDR3 residues: CASSWGTVKGGEQYF. Written as DNA, the CDR3 is TGCGCCAGCAGCTGGGGGACAGTAAAAGGTGGCGAGCAGTACTTC. Combining the CDR3 with reference TRBV5-1 and TRBJ2-7 gives the whole variable domain KAGVTQTPRYLIKTRGQQVTLSCSPISGHRSVSWYQQTPGQGLQFLFEYFSETQRNKGNFPGRFSGRQFSNSRSEMNVSTLELGDSALYLCASSWGTVKGGEQYFGPGTRLTVT.

The chain couples TRBV27 to TRBJ2-3; no reliable D call. The germline V gene encodes CDR1 MNHEY and CDR2 SMNVEV (reference sequence). V lost 5 bases, J lost 2 bases, and 14 bases lay in between. This CDR3 is built from 15 residues. The CDR3 spells CASSPTAGPTDTQYF. The DNA for the CDR3 is TGTGCCAGCAGTCCCACCGCCGGGCCCACAGATACGCAGTATTTT.

The sample holds one count of this clone. The chain couples TRBV27 to TRBJ2-7; D perhaps matches TRBD1 (6 bases). This CDR3 is built from 15 residues. V lost 4 bases, J lost 1 base, and 14 bases lay in between. CDR1 MNHEY and CDR2 SMNVEV come from the germline V gene (reference sequence). CDR3 residues: CASSSLVRGSYEQYF. CDR3 nucleotide sequence: TGTGCCAGCAGTTCCCTCGTCAGGGGTTCCTACGAGCAGTACTTC.

The chain has TRBV9 and TRBJ1-5, with no clear D. V gave up 2 bases and J gave up 7 bases, with 10 bases separating them. CDR3 length equals 13 residues. Germline V gene lookup returns CDR1 SGDLS and CDR2 YYNGEE. The CDR3 region has the DNA TGTGCCAGCAGCGTGACTTTGGGGCAGCCCCAGCATTTT. Residues: CASSVTLGQPQHF.

DNA for the CDR3: TGCAGTGCTAGTGGGGGTGGCGGGGAAGCTTTCTTT. Its protein is CSASGGGGEAFF. The rearrangement links TRBV20-1 to TRBJ1-1; TRBD1 is a possible D gene (5 bases). The germline gives CDR1 DFQATT, CDR2 SNEGSKA (reference sequence). The CDR3 runs 12 residues. Trimming left V 3 bases short and J 8 bases short, with 13 bases between.

The chain couples TRBV11-2 to TRBJ2-1; D gene uncertain. Per the germline V gene, CDR1 is SGHAT and CDR2 is FQNNGV. This CDR3 is 11 amino acids long. The V gene lost 6 bases and the J gene lost 8 bases, with 8 bases spanning the gap. The CDR3 DNA reads TGTGCCAGCAGAGTACAGCATGAGCAGTTCTTC. It translates to CASRVQHEQFF.